The T cell receptor beta chain under discussion was sequenced for a study of T cells in tuberculosis. About the research overall: T cells were selected with CD1B tetramers loaded with glucose monomycolate.

Libraries were prepared by immunoSEQ multiplex PCR; TCRdb keeps only in-frame clonotypes and omits some of them. The table shows 20,000 to 25,000 clones, with more than 95% occurring only once. V was clipped by 1 base and J by 3 bases, with 12 bases between them. The CDR3 has 15 amino acids. In germline, CDR1 is SGHVS, CDR2 FQNEAQ. Notes on this clone: The antigen remains undetermined.

Whole-study findings and limits: GEM motif frequencies gave about 70% accuracy; the GMM repertoire gave 80% to 90%. Cases with active tuberculosis were adults, while controls were adolescents. The TCR-beta difference was not significant; alpha differences partly reflected length.

This receptor was obtained from a donor aged 10-29 years with latent tuberculosis or without tuberculosis infection. The sample comprised PBMCs. This rearrangement joins TRBV7-8 to TRBJ2-5, with TRBD2 as a possible D gene (5 bases). CDR3 DNA sequence: TGTGCCAGCAGCTTAGGGAGACTACCTAAAGAGACCCAGTACTTC. Residues: CASSLGRLPKETQYF.